Shown below are 28 T cell receptor beta chains from a single sample sequenced in a study of Ad26.COV2.S vaccination and SARS-CoV-2 variants. The treatment is: approximately 18 received Ad26.COV2.S at low or high dose, single or two shots; several received placebo; per-sample allocation not given. It was on day 63 after the first vaccine or placebo injection that samples were taken. Produced via immunoSEQ multiplex PCR; TCRdb's table is partial and in-frame only. The sample lists approximately 400,000 clones, about 83% seen once, with approximately 7% in the top ten. This material consisted of peripheral blood, taken in a trial of Ad26.COV2.S vaccine versus placebo. These receptors all come from a person between 18 and 60 years old who received the Ad26.COV2.S COVID-19 vaccine or a placebo.

The chain carries TRBV6-1 and TRBJ2-7, with 9 bases that match TRBD1. The V segment lost 0 bases and the J segment 1 base; nucleotides outside the gene matches: 4. The CDR3 extends over 16 amino acids. Germline-derived CDR1 and CDR2 are MNHNS and SASEGT. CDR3 amino acids: CASSEADRGPSYEQYF. DNA for the CDR3: TGTGCCAGCAGTGAAGCGGACAGGGGACCTTCCTACGAGCAGTACTTC.

This rearrangement joins TRBV13 to TRBJ1-1; D might be TRBD1 (5 bases). V lost 5 bases to trimming and J lost 6 bases, with 28 bases between them. This CDR3 is 18 amino acids long. Germline assignment: CDR1 PRHDT and CDR2 FYEKMQ (reference sequence). The CDR3 reads CASSDNGGASGTLAEAFF. CDR3 DNA sequence: TGTGCCAGCAGCGATAACGGGGGAGCCAGTGGGACTCTAGCTGAAGCTTTCTTT.

The rearrangement joins TRBV2 to TRBJ2-1; TRBD2 matches 7 bases. The V and J ends lost 1 base and 4 bases, in that order; junction bases with no gene match: 1. The CDR3 extends over 14 amino acids. Germline-derived CDR1 and CDR2 are SNHLY and FYNNEI. CDR3 DNA sequence: TGTGCCAGCAGTGAAGGGACTAGATACAATGAGCAGTTCTTC. Protein sequence: CASSEGTRYNEQFF.

The chain links TRBV7-2 to TRBJ1-2; D perhaps matches TRBD1 (5 bases). V lost 3 bases and J lost 8, with 13 bases in between. The CDR3 runs to 13 residues. CDR1 is SGHTA, CDR2 FQGNSA, per germline. The CDR3 DNA sequence: TGTGCCAGCAGCTTGGAGGGGTTCGGGGGCTACACCTTC. This sequence encodes CASSLEGFGGYTF.

The chain has TRBV2 and TRBJ2-7; D ambiguous. Trimming stripped 4 bases from V and 9 bases from J, with 10 bases between. The V gene's germline CDR1 is SNHLY and CDR2 FYNNEI. The CDR3 covers 11 residues. CDR3: CASSASSGQYF. DNA of the CDR3: TGTGCCAGCAGTGCCTCGTCTGGGCAGTACTTC.

The rearrangement uses TRBV5-1 and TRBJ2-5; D is unresolved. The V gene lost 0 bases and the J gene lost 4 bases, with 10 bases spanning the gap. Germline lookup yields CDR1 SGHRS and CDR2 YFSETQ. There are 14 residues in the CDR3. The CDR3 DNA is TGCGCCAGCAGCTTGGGGGTCATAGGAGAGACCCAGTACTTC. Translation: CASSLGVIGETQYF.

The chain uses TRBV12-3 or TRBV12-4 and TRBJ2-3; D is uncertain. The ends were cut back, 7 bases at V and 8 bases at J, with 10 bases in the middle. This CDR3 is built from 11 residues. CDR3 in DNA: TGTGCCAGCACCTTCCTGGGTACGCAGTATTTT. Residues: CASTFLGTQYF.

This sequence joins TRBV4-2 and TRBJ2-1, with TRBD2 matching over 9 bases. The ends lost 0 bases at V and 6 bases at J; junction bases unmatched: 6. The CDR3 is made up of 16 amino acids. Germline V gene sequence: CDR1 LGHNA, CDR2 YNFKEQ. In nucleotides, the CDR3 is TGTGCCAGCAGCCAAGACATAGCGGGGGTGGTCAATGAGCAGTTCTTC. It specifies CASSQDIAGVVNEQFF.

The V call is TRBV19, the J call TRBJ2-7; D perhaps matches TRBD2 (7 bases). This CDR3 is 15 amino acids long. Between the trimmed V and J ends, which lost 3 bases and 3 bases, there was a span of 15 bases. CDR1 is LNHDA, CDR2 SQIVND, per germline (reference sequence). This CDR3 reads CASSIYLRGLYEQYF. The CDR3 coding sequence is TGTGCCAGTAGTATCTACCTGCGGGGGCTCTACGAGCAGTACTTC.

The chain employs TRBV19 and TRBJ1-4; 8 bases fit TRBD1. The V and J ends lost 3 bases and 9 bases, in that order; junction bases with no gene match: 6. The CDR3 extends over 14 amino acids. Germline V lookup: CDR1 LNHDA, CDR2 SQIVND (reference sequence). The CDR3 DNA reads TGTGCCAGTAGTATGGCAGGGGGCGCGAAAAAACTGTTTTTT. It specifies CASSMAGGAKKLFF.

V usage is TRBV7-9 and J usage is TRBJ1-1, with no clear D. Germline V CDR1 and CDR2: SEHNR, FQNEAQ (reference sequence). The CDR3 extends over 14 amino acids. Trimming pared 2 bases from V and 7 bases from J, leaving 14 bases between. The CDR3 DNA is TGTGCCAGCAGCTTAACCGGAGGGATTGATGAAGCTTTCTTT. Its translation: CASSLTGGIDEAFF.

The V and J genes are TRBV5-1 and TRBJ2-1, with TRBD1 identical over 9 bases. CDR3 length: 14 amino acids. The J segment lost 8 bases and the V segment lost 0 bases, leaving 3 bases of the junction unmatched. Looked up from germline, CDR1 is SGHRS and CDR2 is YFSETQ. The CDR3, as DNA: TGCGCCAGCAGCTTGGGACAGGGGGGAGATGAGCAGTTCTTC. Its translation is CASSLGQGGDEQFF. Full variable domain (missing parts from reference TRBV5-1 and TRBJ2-1): KAGVTQTPRYLIKTRGQQVTLSCSPISGHRSVSWYQQTPGQGLQFLFEYFSETQRNKGNFPGRFSGRQFSNSRSEMNVSTLELGDSALYLCASSLGQGGDEQFFGPGTRLTVL.

This clone appeared a single time. The chain has TRBV5-1 and TRBJ1-4, with D perhaps TRBD1 (5 bases). Germline assignment: CDR1 SGHRS and CDR2 YFSETQ. The CDR3 loop spans 15 amino acids. V lost 5 bases, J lost 5 bases, and 16 bases lay in between. The CDR3 loop reads CASRLNQGFNEKLFF. The CDR3 DNA sequence: TGCGCCAGCAGACTAAATCAGGGTTTCAATGAAAAACTGTTTTTT.

The rearrangement uses TRBV20-1 and TRBJ1-2; TRBD1 might be the D (5 bases). The germline V gene has CDR1 DFQATT and CDR2 SNEGSKA (reference sequence). Deletions cut 3 bases from V and 8 bases from J, with 13 bases between. CDR3 length equals 12 residues. CDR3 nucleotides: TGCAGTGCTAGTTGGGGGAAGGACGGCTACACCTTC. Translating gives CSASWGKDGYTF.

The chain recombines TRBV27 with TRBJ1-5, with no clear D. The CDR3 contains 15 residues. Trimming stripped 2 bases from V and 1 base from J, with 9 bases between. Germline assignment: CDR1 MNHEY and CDR2 SMNVEV (reference sequence). The CDR3 spells CASSLIGGSNQPQHF. CDR3 bases: TGTGCCAGCAGTTTAATTGGCGGAAGCAATCAGCCCCAGCATTTT.

The V call is TRBV13, the J call TRBJ1-1; D not certain. The CDR3 covers 13 residues. Trimming took 1 base from V and 14 from J, leaving 17 bases between them. The germline V gene encodes CDR1 PRHDT and CDR2 FYEKMQ (reference sequence). The CDR3 bases are TGTGCCAGCAGCTTAGTCTCCTCCCAGGAAGTCTTCTTT. It codes for CASSLVSSQEVFF.

This clone was recorded a few times. The chain has TRBV3-1 (or the pseudogene TRBV3-2) and TRBJ1-1; 12 nucleotides line up with TRBD1. Germline V lookup: CDR1 LGHDT, CDR2 YNNKEL (reference sequence). The trim removed 7 bases at V and 4 bases at J, leaving 7 bases unmatched. The CDR3 sequence is 15 residues long. The CDR3: CASIGTGGWGTEAFF. In DNA form, the CDR3 reads TGTGCCAGCATCGGGACAGGGGGCTGGGGCACTGAAGCTTTCTTT.

The chain is built from TRBV13 and TRBJ2-5; 10 bases map to TRBD2. The germline gives CDR1 PRHDT, CDR2 FYEKMQ (reference sequence). V lost 4 bases, J lost 5 bases, and 13 bases stayed unmatched. The length of the CDR3 is 17 residues. The CDR3 sequence is CASSSLRSGRAGETQYF. CDR3 DNA: TGTGCCAGCAGCTCGCTTAGGAGCGGGAGGGCCGGGGAGACCCAGTACTTC.

This clone has more than one count but fewer than ten. The J gene is TRBJ1-2, the V gene TRBV7-9, with D unclear. Germline-derived CDR1 and CDR2 are SEHNR and FQNEAQ (reference sequence). Trimming took 8 bases from V and 4 from J, leaving 11 bases between them. The CDR3 extends over 12 amino acids. The CDR3 nucleotides are TGTGCCAGCCGTCCTATGGGCTATGGCTACACCTTC. Translation: CASRPMGYGYTF. The full variable domain, in which reference TRBV7-9 and TRBJ1-2 provide the parts outside the CDR3, is DTGVSQNPRHKITKRGQNVTFRCDPISEHNRLYWYRQTLGQGPEFLTYFQNEAQLEKSRLLSDRFSAERPKGSFSTLEIQRTEQGDSAMYLCASRPMGYGYTFGSGTRLTVV.

This clone was counted at least ten times. The V gene is TRBV27, the J gene TRBJ1-6; weak D call: TRBD1 (6 bases). Germline CDR1 and CDR2: MNHEY and SMNVEV (reference sequence). V shed 4 bases and J shed 10 bases, with 11 bases lying between them. This CDR3 spans 13 amino acids. The CDR3 nucleotides read TGTGCCAGCAGTTGGGGGGCCGACTCACCCCTCCACTTT. Residues: CASSWGADSPLHF.

This rearrangement joins TRBV2 to TRBJ1-3; D gene ambiguous. The V gene's germline CDR1 is SNHLY and CDR2 FYNNEI. The CDR3 loop spans 12 amino acids. V gave up 7 bases and J gave up 1 base, with 5 bases separating them. CDR3 coding DNA: TGTGCCAGCAAGGAGTCTGGAAACACCATATATTTT. Translation: CASKESGNTIYF. Based on the CDR3 plus reference TRBV2 and TRBJ1-3, the full variable domain is EPEVTQTPSHQVTQMGQEVILRCVPISNHLYFYWYRQILGQKVEFLVSFYNNEISEKSEIFDDQFSVERPDGSNFTLKIRSTKLEDSAMYFCASKESGNTIYFGEGSWLTVV.

The CDR3 bases are TGTGCCAGCAGCCGACCCGGGAGCCCGAACACCGGGGAGCTGTTTTTT. Translating it yields CASSRPGSPNTGELFF. The genes are TRBV4-2 and TRBJ2-2; possibly TRBD2 for D (6 bases). Trimming stripped 4 bases from V and 0 bases from J, with 12 bases between. CDR1 and CDR2 from the germline V gene are LGHNA and YNFKEQ. The CDR3 sequence is 16 residues long.

J is TRBJ2-1 and V is TRBV27; TRBD1 might be the D (6 bases). Germline V lookup: CDR1 MNHEY, CDR2 SMNVEV (reference sequence). There are 15 residues in the CDR3. V shed 6 bases and J shed 4 bases, with 16 bases lying between them. As DNA, the CDR3 is TGTGCCAGCAGATCCGCCGGGACACAGTACAATGAGCAGTTCTTC. Translating gives CASRSAGTQYNEQFF.

The sample holds a few counts of this clone. The V call is TRBV29-1, the J call TRBJ1-2; D gene uncertain. CDR1 is SQVTM and CDR2 is ANQGSEA in the germline V gene. This CDR3 has 13 residues. V was pared by 6 bases and J by 0 bases, with 11 bases between. The CDR3 DNA is TGCAGCGTCCGACGGAGAGCTAACTATGGCTACACCTTC. This sequence encodes CSVRRRANYGYTF. Complete variable domain (other parts from reference TRBV29-1 and TRBJ1-2): SAVISQKPSRDICQRGTSLTIQCQVDSQVTMMFWYRQQPGQSLTLIATANQGSEATYESGFVIDKFPISRPNLTFSTLTVSNMSPEDSSIYLCSVRRRANYGYTFGSGTRLTVV.

This chain connects TRBV2 to TRBJ2-7; TRBD1 agrees at 7 bases. The CDR3 loop spans 17 amino acids. J lost 3 bases, V lost 0 bases, and 11 bases had no gene match. The germline V gene encodes CDR1 SNHLY and CDR2 FYNNEI. This chain's CDR3 is CASSEAILRQGDYEQYF. The DNA of the CDR3 is TGTGCCAGCAGTGAAGCGATTCTGAGACAGGGTGACTACGAGCAGTACTTC.

CDR3 loop: CASSLGGANTEAFF. In DNA, the CDR3 is TGTGCCAGCAGCTTGGGGGGCGCGAACACTGAAGCTTTCTTT. The chain joins TRBV13 to TRBJ1-1, with D maybe TRBD1 (6 bases). The germline V gene encodes CDR1 PRHDT and CDR2 FYEKMQ (reference sequence). V lost 3 bases and J lost 1, with 9 bases in between. CDR3 length: 14 residues.

This clone turned up a few times. The chain employs TRBV5-5 and TRBJ1-6; D is unclear. Germline V CDR1 and CDR2: SGHKS, YYEKEE (reference sequence). The CDR3 has 15 residues. Trimming cost V 4 bases and J 6 bases, with 14 bases left between them. The CDR3 here is CASSLNRDFNSPLHF. CDR3 DNA sequence: TGTGCCAGCAGCCTCAACCGGGATTTTAATTCACCCCTCCACTTT.

The V and J genes are TRBV3-1 (or the pseudogene TRBV3-2) and TRBJ2-5; D not certain. CDR1 is LGHDT and CDR2 is YNNKEL in the germline V gene (reference sequence). The CDR3 sequence is 17 residues long. V lost 1 base and J lost 5, with 20 bases in between. The CDR3 protein is CASSQAPRNGFWETQYF. Here the CDR3 DNA reads TGTGCCAGCAGCCAAGCTCCCCGGAATGGGTTTTGGGAGACCCAGTACTTC.